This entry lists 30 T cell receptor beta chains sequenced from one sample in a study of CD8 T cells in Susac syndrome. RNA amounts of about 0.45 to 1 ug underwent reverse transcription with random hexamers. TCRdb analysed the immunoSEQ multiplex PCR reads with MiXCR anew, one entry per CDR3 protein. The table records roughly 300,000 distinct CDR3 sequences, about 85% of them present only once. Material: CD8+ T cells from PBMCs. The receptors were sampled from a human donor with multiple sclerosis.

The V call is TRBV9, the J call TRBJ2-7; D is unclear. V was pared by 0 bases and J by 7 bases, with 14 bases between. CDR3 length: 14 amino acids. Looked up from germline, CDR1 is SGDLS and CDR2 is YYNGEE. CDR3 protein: CASSVEWAVGEQYF. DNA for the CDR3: TGTGCCAGCAGCGTAGAGTGGGCGGTCGGGGAGCAGTACTTC. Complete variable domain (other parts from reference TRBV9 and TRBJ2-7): DSGVTQTPKHLITATGQRVTLRCSPRSGDLSVYWYQQSLDQGLQFLIQYYNGEERAKGNILERFSAQQFPDLHSELNLSSLELGDSALYFCASSVEWAVGEQYFGPGTRLTVT.

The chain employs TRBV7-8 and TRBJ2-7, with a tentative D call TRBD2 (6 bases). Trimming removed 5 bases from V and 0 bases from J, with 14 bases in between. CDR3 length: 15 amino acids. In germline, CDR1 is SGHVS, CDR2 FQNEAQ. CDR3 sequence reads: CASSRQPTSSYEQYF. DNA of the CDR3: TGTGCCAGCAGCCGACAACCGACTAGCTCCTACGAGCAGTACTTC.

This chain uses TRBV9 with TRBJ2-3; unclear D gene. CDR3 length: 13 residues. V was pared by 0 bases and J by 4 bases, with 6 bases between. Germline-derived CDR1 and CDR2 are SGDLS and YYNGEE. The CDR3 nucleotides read TGTGCCAGCAGCGTAGGAGTCCCAGATACGCAGTATTTT. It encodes CASSVGVPDTQYF.

The CDR3 region is CASSLGPSGNEQYF. CDR3 in DNA: TGCGCCAGCAGCTTGGGGCCTAGCGGGAACGAGCAGTACTTC. The gene calls are TRBV5-1 and TRBJ2-7; 9 bases are shared with TRBD2. Per the germline V gene, CDR1 is SGHRS and CDR2 is YFSETQ. The CDR3 runs 14 residues. The junction had 3 bases not matched to a gene; V was cut back by 0 bases and J by 5 bases.

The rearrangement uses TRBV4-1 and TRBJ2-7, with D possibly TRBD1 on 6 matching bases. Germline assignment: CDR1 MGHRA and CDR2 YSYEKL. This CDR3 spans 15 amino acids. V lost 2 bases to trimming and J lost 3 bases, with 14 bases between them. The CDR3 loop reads CASSQWTEGNYEQYF. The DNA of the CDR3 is TGCGCCAGCAGCCAATGGACAGAGGGAAACTACGAGCAGTACTTC.

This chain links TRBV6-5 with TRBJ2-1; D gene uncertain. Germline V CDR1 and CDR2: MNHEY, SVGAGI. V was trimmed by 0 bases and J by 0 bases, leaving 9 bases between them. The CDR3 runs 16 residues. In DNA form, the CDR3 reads TGTGCCAGCAGTTACTCTCTCTCCTACTCCTACAATGAGCAGTTCTTC. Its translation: CASSYSLSYSYNEQFF.

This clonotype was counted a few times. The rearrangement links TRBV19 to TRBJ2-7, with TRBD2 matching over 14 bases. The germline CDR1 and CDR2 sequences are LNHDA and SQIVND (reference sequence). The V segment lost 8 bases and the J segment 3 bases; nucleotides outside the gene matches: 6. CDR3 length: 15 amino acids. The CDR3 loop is CASSWTSGRSYEQYF. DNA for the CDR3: TGTGCCAGTTCTTGGACTAGCGGGAGGAGCTACGAGCAGTACTTC. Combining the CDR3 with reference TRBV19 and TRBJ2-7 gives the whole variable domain DGGITQSPKYLFRKEGQNVTLSCEQNLNHDAMYWYRQDPGQGLRLIYYSQIVNDFQKGDIAEGYSVSREKKESFPLTVTSAQKNPTAFYLCASSWTSGRSYEQYFGPGTRLTVT.

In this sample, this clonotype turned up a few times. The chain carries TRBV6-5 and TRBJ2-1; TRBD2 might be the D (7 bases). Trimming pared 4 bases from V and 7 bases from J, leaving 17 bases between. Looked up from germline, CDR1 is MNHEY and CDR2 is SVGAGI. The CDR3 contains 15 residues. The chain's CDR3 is CASSFALGGTNEQFF. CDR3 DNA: TGTGCCAGCAGTTTCGCGCTCGGGGGGACAAATGAGCAGTTCTTC.

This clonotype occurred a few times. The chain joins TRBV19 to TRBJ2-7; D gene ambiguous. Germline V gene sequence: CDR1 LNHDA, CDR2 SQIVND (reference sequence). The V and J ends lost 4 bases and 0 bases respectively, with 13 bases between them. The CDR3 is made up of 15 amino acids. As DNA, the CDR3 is TGTGCCAGTAGTACGGTACTCCGGAGCTCCTACGAGCAGTACTTC. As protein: CASSTVLRSSYEQYF.

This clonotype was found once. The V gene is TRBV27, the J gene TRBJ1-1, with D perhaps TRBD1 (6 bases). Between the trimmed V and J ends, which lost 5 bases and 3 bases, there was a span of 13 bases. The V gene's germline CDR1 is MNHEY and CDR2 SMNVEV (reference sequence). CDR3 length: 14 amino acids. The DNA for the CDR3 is TGTGCCAGCAGTCCATGGGGGGGCCACACTGAAGCTTTCTTT. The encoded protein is CASSPWGGHTEAFF.

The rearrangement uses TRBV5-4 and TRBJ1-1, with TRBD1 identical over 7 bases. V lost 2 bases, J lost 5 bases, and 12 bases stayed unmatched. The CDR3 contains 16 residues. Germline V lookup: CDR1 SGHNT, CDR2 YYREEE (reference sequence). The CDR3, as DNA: TGTGCCAGCAGCTTTGAGACAGGGCGAGGAAGTACTGAAGCTTTCTTT. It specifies CASSFETGRGSTEAFF.

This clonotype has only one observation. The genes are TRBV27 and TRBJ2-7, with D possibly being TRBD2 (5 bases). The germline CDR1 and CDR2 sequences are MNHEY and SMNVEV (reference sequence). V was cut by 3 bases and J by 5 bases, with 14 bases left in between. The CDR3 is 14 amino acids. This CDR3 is CASSFGGRPHEQYF. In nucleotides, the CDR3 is TGTGCCAGCAGTTTTGGTGGGAGACCCCACGAGCAGTACTTC.

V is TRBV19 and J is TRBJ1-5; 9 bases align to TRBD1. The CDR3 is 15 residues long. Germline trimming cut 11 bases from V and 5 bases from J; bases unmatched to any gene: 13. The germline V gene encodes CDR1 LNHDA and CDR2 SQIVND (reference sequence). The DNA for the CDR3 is TGTGCCTCGAGAGGGGGACAGGGAAATCATCAGCCCCAGCATTTT. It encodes CASRGGQGNHQPQHF.

Here the CDR3 reads CASSPGTSPTYEQYF. CDR3 coding DNA: TGTGCCAGCAGCCCAGGAACTAGCCCAACCTACGAGCAGTACTTC. J is TRBJ2-7 and V is TRBV27; D may be TRBD2 (6 bases). The CDR3 length is 15 residues. Germline CDR1 is MNHEY and CDR2 is SMNVEV (reference sequence). V was pared by 6 bases and J by 2 bases, with 17 bases between.

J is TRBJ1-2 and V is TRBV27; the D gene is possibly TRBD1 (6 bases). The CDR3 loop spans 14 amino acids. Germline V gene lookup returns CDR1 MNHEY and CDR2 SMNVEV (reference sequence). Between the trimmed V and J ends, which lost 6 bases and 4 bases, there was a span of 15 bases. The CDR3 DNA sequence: TGTGCCAGCAGGCAGGTCTCGGGGGCCTATGGCTACACCTTC. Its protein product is CASRQVSGAYGYTF.

The CDR3: CASSNRGYPYNEQFF. The CDR3 DNA reads as TGTGCCAGCAGTAACCGGGGATATCCTTACAATGAGCAGTTCTTC. This chain links TRBV27 with TRBJ2-1, with TRBD2 as a possible D gene (5 bases). The ends were cut back, 5 bases at V and 4 bases at J, with 15 bases in the middle. Germline CDR1 MNHEY, CDR2 SMNVEV (reference sequence). The CDR3 extends over 15 amino acids.

The CDR3 sequence: CASSISVVTEAFF. DNA of the CDR3: TGTGCCAGTAGTATATCCGTAGTCACTGAAGCTTTCTTT. The chain recombines TRBV19 with TRBJ1-1, with D unclear. There are 13 residues in the CDR3. V was cut by 2 bases and J by 4 bases, with 8 bases left in between. Germline V gives CDR1 LNHDA, CDR2 SQIVND (reference sequence).

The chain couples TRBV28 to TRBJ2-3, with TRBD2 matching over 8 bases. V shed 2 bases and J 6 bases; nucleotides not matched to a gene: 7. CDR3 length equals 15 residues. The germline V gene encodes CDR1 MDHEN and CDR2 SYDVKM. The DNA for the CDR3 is TGTGCCAGCAGTTTAGCACTAGCGGAGTTGGATACGCAGTATTTT. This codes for CASSLALAELDTQYF.

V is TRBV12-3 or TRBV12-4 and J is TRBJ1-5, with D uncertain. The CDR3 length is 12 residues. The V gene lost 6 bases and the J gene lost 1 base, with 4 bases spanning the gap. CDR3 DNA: TGTGCCAGCAGGAAGAGCAATCAGCCCCAGCATTTT. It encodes CASRKSNQPQHF.

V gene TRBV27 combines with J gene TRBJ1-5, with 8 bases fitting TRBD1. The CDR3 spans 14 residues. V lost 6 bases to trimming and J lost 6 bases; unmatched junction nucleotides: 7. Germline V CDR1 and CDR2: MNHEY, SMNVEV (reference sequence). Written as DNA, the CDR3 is TGTGCCAGCAGCCAGTCAGGGGGCAGTCAGCCCCAGCATTTT. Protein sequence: CASSQSGGSQPQHF.

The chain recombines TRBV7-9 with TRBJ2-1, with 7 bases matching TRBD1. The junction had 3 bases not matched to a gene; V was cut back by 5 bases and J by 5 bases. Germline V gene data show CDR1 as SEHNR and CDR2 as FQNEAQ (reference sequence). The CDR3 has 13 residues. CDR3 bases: TGTGCCAGCAGCACAGGGGTCGACAATGAGCAGTTCTTC. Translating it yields CASSTGVDNEQFF.

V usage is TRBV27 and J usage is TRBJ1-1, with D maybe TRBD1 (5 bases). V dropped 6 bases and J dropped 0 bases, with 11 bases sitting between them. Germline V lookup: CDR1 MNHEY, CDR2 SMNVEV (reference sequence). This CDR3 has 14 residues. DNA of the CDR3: TGTGCCAGCAGACCTGACAGTCTGAACACTGAAGCTTTCTTT. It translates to CASRPDSLNTEAFF.

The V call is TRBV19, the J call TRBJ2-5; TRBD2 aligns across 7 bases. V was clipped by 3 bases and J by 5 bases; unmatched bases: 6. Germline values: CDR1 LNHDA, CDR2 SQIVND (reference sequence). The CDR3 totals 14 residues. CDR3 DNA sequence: TGTGCCAGTAGTATGGCGGGGGTAGACGAGACCCAGTACTTC. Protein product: CASSMAGVDETQYF.

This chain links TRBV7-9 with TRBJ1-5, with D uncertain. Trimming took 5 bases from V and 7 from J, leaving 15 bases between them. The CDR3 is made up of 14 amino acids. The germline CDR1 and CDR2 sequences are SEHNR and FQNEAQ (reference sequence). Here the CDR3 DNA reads TGTGCCAGCAGCCCCGGGTCCCGAGGACAGCCCCAGCATTTT. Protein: CASSPGSRGQPQHF.

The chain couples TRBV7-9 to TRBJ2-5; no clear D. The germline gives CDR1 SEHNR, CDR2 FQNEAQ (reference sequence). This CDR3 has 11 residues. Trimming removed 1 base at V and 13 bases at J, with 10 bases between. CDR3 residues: CASSLGSEPYF. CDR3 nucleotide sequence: TGTGCCAGCAGCTTAGGGTCAGAACCGTACTTC.

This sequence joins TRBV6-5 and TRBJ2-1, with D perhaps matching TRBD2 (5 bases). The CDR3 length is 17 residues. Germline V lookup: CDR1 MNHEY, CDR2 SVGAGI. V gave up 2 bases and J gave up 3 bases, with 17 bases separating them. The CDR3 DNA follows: TGTGCCAGCAGTTACCCCTTGGCCGGGGTGCTCTACAATGAGCAGTTCTTC. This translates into CASSYPLAGVLYNEQFF.

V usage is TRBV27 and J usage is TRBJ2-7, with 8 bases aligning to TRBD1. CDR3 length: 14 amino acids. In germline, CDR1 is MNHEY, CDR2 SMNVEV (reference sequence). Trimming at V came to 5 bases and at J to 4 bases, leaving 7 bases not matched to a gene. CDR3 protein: CASSATGGLYEQYF. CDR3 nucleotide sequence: TGTGCCAGCAGTGCTACAGGGGGTTTGTACGAGCAGTACTTC.

DNA of the CDR3: TGTGCCATCAGTGAGCCGCATTTAAGGGACACTGAAGCTTTCTTT. As protein: CAISEPHLRDTEAFF. The V and J genes are TRBV10-3 and TRBJ1-1; D uncertain. CDR1 and CDR2 from the germline V gene are ENHRY and SYGVKD. The CDR3 totals 15 residues. Trimming took off 2 bases at V and 3 bases at J, with 13 bases between the two ends.

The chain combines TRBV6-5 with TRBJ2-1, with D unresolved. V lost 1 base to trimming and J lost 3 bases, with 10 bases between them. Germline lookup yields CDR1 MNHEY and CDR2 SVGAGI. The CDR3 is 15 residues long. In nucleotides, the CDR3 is TGTGCCAGCAGTTACTATTCATCTGGCTACAATGAGCAGTTCTTC. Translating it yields CASSYYSSGYNEQFF.

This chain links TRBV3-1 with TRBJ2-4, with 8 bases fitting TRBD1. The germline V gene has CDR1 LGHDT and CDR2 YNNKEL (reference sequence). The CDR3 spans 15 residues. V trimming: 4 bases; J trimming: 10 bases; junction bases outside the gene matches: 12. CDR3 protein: CASSPADREKGIQYF. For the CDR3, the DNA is TGTGCCAGCAGCCCAGCGGACAGGGAGAAAGGGATTCAGTACTTC.